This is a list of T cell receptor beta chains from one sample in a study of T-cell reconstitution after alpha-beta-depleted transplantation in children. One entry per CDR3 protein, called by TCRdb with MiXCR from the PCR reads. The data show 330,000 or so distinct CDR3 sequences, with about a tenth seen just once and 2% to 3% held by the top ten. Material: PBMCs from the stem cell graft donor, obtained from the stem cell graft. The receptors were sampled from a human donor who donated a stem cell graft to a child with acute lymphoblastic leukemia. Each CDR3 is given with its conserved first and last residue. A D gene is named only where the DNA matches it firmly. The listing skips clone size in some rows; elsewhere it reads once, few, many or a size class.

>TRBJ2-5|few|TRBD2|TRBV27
CASRLAGHAQETQYF
TGTGCCAGCAGACTAGCGGGACATGCCCAAGAGACCCAGTACTTC
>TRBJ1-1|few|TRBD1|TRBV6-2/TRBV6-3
CASRSIIIDRGSTEAFF
TGTGCCAGCAGATCTATCATTATTGACAGGGGAAGCACTGAAGCTTTCTTT
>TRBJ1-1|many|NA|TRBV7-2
CASSLTGVTEAFF
TGTGCCAGCAGCTTAACAGGAGTTACTGAAGCTTTCTTT
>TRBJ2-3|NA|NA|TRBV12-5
CASGSQDTDTQYF
TGTGCTAGTGGATCACAGGATACAGATACGCAGTATTTT
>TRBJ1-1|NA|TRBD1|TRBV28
CASSPGLQGENTEAFF
TGTGCCAGCAGTCCCGGGCTACAGGGGGAGAACACTGAAGCTTTCTTT
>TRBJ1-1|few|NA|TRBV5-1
CASSTQNTEAFF
TGCGCCAGCAGCACCCAGAACACTGAAGCTTTCTTT
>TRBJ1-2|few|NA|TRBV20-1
CSARVPGMHGYTF
TGCAGTGCTAGAGTCCCGGGAATGCATGGCTACACCTTC
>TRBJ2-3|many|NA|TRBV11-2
CASSLKGRTGPITDTQYF
TGTGCCAGCAGCTTAAAAGGTCGTACGGGGCCAATCACAGATACGCAGTATTTT
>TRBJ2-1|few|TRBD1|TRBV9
CASSVSETGVNEQFF
TGTGCCAGCAGCGTATCAGAGACAGGGGTCAATGAGCAGTTCTTC
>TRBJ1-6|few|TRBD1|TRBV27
CASSFRGWSAGTAARINSPLHF
TGTGCCAGCAGTTTTCGAGGTTGGTCGGCCGGGACAGCCGCCAGGATTAATTCACCCCTCCACTTT
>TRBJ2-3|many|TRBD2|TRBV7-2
CASSRTSGRMEDTQYF
TGTGCCAGCAGCCGTACTAGCGGGAGGATGGAAGATACGCAGTATTTT
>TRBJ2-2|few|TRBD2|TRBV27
CASSFLLAGGVGELFF
TGTGCCAGCAGTTTTCTACTAGCGGGAGGGGTCGGGGAGCTGTTTTTT
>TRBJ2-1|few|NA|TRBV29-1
CSGDTYYNEQFF
TGCAGCGGGGACACCTATTACAATGAGCAGTTCTTC
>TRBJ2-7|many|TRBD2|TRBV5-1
CASSLATSGTYEQYF
TGCGCCAGCAGCTTGGCAACTAGCGGGACCTACGAGCAGTACTTC
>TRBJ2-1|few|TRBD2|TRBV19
CASSPASGSYEQFF
TGTGCCAGTAGTCCCGCTAGCGGGAGTTATGAGCAGTTCTTC
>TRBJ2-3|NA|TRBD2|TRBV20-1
CSGRLAGGPDTQYF
TGCAGTGGAAGACTAGCGGGAGGCCCAGATACGCAGTATTTT
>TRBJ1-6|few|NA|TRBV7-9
CATGRSSYNSPLHF
TGTGCCACCGGCCGGAGCTCCTATAATTCACCCCTCCACTTT
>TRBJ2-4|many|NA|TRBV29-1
CSVEGRAKNIQYF
TGCAGCGTTGAGGGGAGAGCCAAAAACATTCAGTACTTC
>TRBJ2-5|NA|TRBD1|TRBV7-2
CASSPDRDQETQYF
TGTGCCAGCAGCCCGGACAGGGACCAAGAGACCCAGTACTTC
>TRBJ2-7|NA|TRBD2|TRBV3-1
CASSQEGTSGSMYEQYF
TGTGCCAGCAGCCAAGAAGGGACTAGCGGGAGTATGTACGAGCAGTACTTC
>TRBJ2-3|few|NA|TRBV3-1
CASSQDPGPDTQYF
TGTGCCAGCAGCCAAGATCCAGGGCCAGATACGCAGTATTTT
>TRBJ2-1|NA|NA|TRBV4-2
CASSQEVGNEQFF
TGTGCCAGCAGCCAAGAAGTGGGAAATGAGCAGTTCTTC
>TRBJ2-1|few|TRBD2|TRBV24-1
CATSDSSPSGREGHEQFF
TGTGCCACCAGTGATTCATCCCCTTCGGGGCGGGAGGGCCACGAGCAGTTCTTC
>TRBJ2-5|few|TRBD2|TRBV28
CATIAGGAWTQYF
TGTGCCACCATAGCCGGGGGGGCATGGACCCAGTACTTC
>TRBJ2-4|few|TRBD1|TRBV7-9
CASSHPRDRASKNIQYF
TGTGCCAGCAGCCATCCCCGGGACAGGGCTTCCAAAAACATTCAGTACTTC
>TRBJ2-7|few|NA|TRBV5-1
CASSLQVTYEQYF
TGCGCCAGCAGCTTGCAGGTTACCTACGAGCAGTACTTC
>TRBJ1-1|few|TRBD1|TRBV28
CASSSPGTGGADTEAFF
TGTGCCAGCAGTTCTCCCGGGACAGGGGGCGCGGACACTGAAGCTTTCTTT
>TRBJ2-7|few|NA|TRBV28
CASSLFMGRGNEQYF
TGTGCCAGCAGTTTATTCATGGGTCGGGGGAACGAGCAGTACTTC